The table lists the clone carrying this T cell receptor beta chain with many counts. Time point reported: persistent/refractory GD, antithyroid drugs over 5 years with positive TRAb. PBMC RNA was the source of the TCR library. CDR1 is SGHNT, CDR2 YENEEA, per germline. This CDR3 region has 12 residues. The V end lost 6 bases, the J end lost 11 bases, and 16 bases lay between the germline ends. The data are from a study of regulatory T cells in long-lasting Graves disease. CDR3-region Arm-PCR and iRepertoire HTBI primers produced the TCR beta libraries. TCRdb passed the multiplex PCR reads through MiXCR, listing each CDR3 protein once. The profile covers about 450,000 distinct CDR3 sequences, with less than 25% appearing a single time and around 26% taken by the ten largest.

The TCR sequence derives from a female donor with Graves disease. The gene calls are TRBV11-3 and TRBJ1-1, with D possibly being TRBD1 (5 bases). Source: peripheral blood mononuclear cells (PBMCs), taken when the disease was refractory, from a patient treated with antithyroid drugs. DNA for the CDR3: TGTGCCAGCAGACGTCCCCCAGGGCGGGCTTTCTTT. Protein product: CASRRPPGRAFF.